One and the same sample provided the 10 T cell receptor beta chains below, sequenced in a study of blood T cell repertoires in COVID-19 (dated by TCRdb to the early 2020s). The library came from the immunoSEQ multiplex PCR assay. Drawn from immuneACCESS, this table holds only the in-frame rearrangements with V and J called that TCRdb kept. Clones are partly lost; checked studies trace under half to an unresolved V gene and leave the rest unexplained. Present in this sample are 200,000 to 250,000 clones, 85% of which were seen just once. The ten top clones hold about 5.1% of the sample. The sequenced material came from peripheral blood. These receptors were taken from a man aged 45-65 years with COVID-19, enrolled during active disease.

V and J are TRBV5-1 and TRBJ1-2, with 11 bases that match TRBD1. CDR1 SGHRS and CDR2 YFSETQ come from the germline V gene. The junction had 7 bases not matched to a gene; V was cut back by 4 bases and J by 8 bases. This CDR3 contains 14 residues. CDR3 in DNA: TGCGCCAGCAGCCAAGTGGGACAGGGGGTCGGCTACACCTTC. The encoded protein is CASSQVGQGVGYTF.

The chain is built from TRBV10-3 and TRBJ2-1; D might be TRBD2 (6 bases). Looked up from germline, CDR1 is ENHRY and CDR2 is SYGVKD. The V end was cut by 11 bases, the J end by 6 bases, with 20 bases between. The CDR3 contains 14 residues. CDR3: CAVSTSQFGNEQFF. As DNA, the CDR3 is TGTGCCGTCTCCACTAGCCAGTTTGGCAATGAGCAGTTCTTC.

The chain couples TRBV14 to TRBJ2-1, with a possible D match to TRBD1 (5 bases). CDR3 size: 15 residues. The V and J ends lost 0 bases and 5 bases respectively, with 11 bases between them. Germline CDR1 SGHDN, CDR2 FVKESK. The DNA of the CDR3 is TGTGCCAGCAGCCAAGATATTACAGGAGACAATGAGCAGTTCTTC. As protein: CASSQDITGDNEQFF. Using reference TRBV14 and TRBJ2-1 for the parts outside the CDR3, the full variable domain is EAGVTQFPSHSVIEKGQTVTLRCDPISGHDNLYWYRRVMGKEIKFLLHFVKESKQDESGMPNNRFLAERTGGTYSTLKVQPAELEDSGVYFCASSQDITGDNEQFFGPGTRLTVL.

This clone was seen just once. The chain is built from TRBV9 and TRBJ2-4; D ambiguous. Germline-derived CDR1 and CDR2 are SGDLS and YYNGEE. Trimming stripped 2 bases from V and 6 bases from J, with 12 bases between. The CDR3 sequence is 14 residues long. CDR3 amino acids: CASSVGSLRNIQYF. CDR3 nucleotide sequence: TGTGCCAGCAGCGTGGGCAGTCTCAGAAACATTCAGTACTTC.

V is TRBV9 and J is TRBJ2-5, with 8 bases identical to TRBD2. Germline V lookup: CDR1 SGDLS, CDR2 YYNGEE. The CDR3 has 15 amino acids. The J segment lost 5 bases and the V segment lost 0 bases, leaving 6 bases of the junction unmatched. As DNA, the CDR3 is TGTGCCAGCAGCGTAGGCGATAGCGGGGTGGAGACCCAGTACTTC. It codes for CASSVGDSGVETQYF. Supplemented by reference TRBV9 and TRBJ2-5, the full variable domain reads DSGVTQTPKHLITATGQRVTLRCSPRSGDLSVYWYQQSLDQGLQFLIQYYNGEERAKGNILERFSAQQFPDLHSELNLSSLELGDSALYFCASSVGDSGVETQYFGPGTRLLVL.

The J gene is TRBJ1-5, the V gene TRBV6-1; 7 bases line up with TRBD1. Germline V gives CDR1 MNHNS, CDR2 SASEGT. V shed 4 bases, J shed 0 bases, and the junction held 6 bases outside the gene matches. This CDR3 comprises 16 residues. The CDR3 loop is CASSADRDSSNQPQHF. The CDR3 DNA is TGTGCCAGCAGTGCTGACCGGGACAGTAGCAATCAGCCCCAGCATTTT.

The rearrangement uses TRBV7-6 and TRBJ1-5, with D hard to call. The V end was cut by 0 bases, the J end by 7 bases, with 13 bases between. The CDR3 has 15 amino acids. Germline lookup yields CDR1 SGHVS and CDR2 FNYEAQ. CDR3 loop: CASSLAEGRRQPQHF. The CDR3, as DNA: TGTGCCAGCAGCTTAGCGGAAGGGAGGCGGCAGCCCCAGCATTTT.

The chain combines TRBV12-3 or TRBV12-4 with TRBJ2-5; D call uncertain. The V end lost 6 bases, the J end lost 5 bases, and 13 bases lay between the germline ends. The CDR3 is made up of 13 amino acids. The chain's CDR3 is CASSMTTRETQYF. The CDR3 DNA reads as TGTGCCAGCAGCATGACCACCAGGGAGACCCAGTACTTC.

For the CDR3, the DNA is TGTGCCAGCTCACCTCTCGGGACAGCGAGAGAGACCCAGTACTTC. Residues: CASSPLGTARETQYF. This chain uses TRBV18 with TRBJ2-5; 7 bases line up with TRBD1. CDR1 is KGHSH and CDR2 is LQKENI in the germline V gene. This CDR3 spans 15 amino acids. The junction had 8 bases not matched to a gene; V was cut back by 3 bases and J by 4 bases. Looking up the rest from reference TRBV18 and TRBJ2-5 gives the full variable domain: NAGVMQNPRHLVRRRGQEARLRCSPMKGHSHVYWYRQLPEEGLKFMVYLQKENIIDESGMPKERFSAEFPKEGPSILRIQQVVRGDSAAYFCASSPLGTARETQYFGPGTRLLVL.

With regard to this clone: It is unclear where the CDR3 begins or ends on the DNA, so no DNA is shown, and the CDR3 is as TCRdb lists it. The chain has TRBV5-1 and TRBJ2-2; the table names TRBD1, a call not compared with the DNA. The CDR3 is made up of 14 amino acids, end residues included. Germline V lookup: CDR1 SGHRS, CDR2 YFSETQ. The CDR3 protein is CASSSGFGAGELFF.